What follows describes a single T cell receptor beta chain. There is no known antigen for this receptor. No much larger clone is present one base from it, and per-base qualities are unavailable. This sample stems from a study of blood T cell repertoires in COVID-19 (dated by TCRdb to the early 2020s). Some background on the complete study: Collaborator samples came from the United States, Italy and Spain and covered acute and convalescent phases of COVID-19. The samples were drawn from the first 160 participants of the ongoing ImmuneRACE study and from under 1,500 subjects provided by 6 global collaborators. The prospective study material was composed of cDNA or gDNA derived from T cells, B-cell-depleted T cells, or PBMCs. The repertoires were made available in a free public database intended to serve as a resource for research on the immune response to SARS-CoV-2. Where available, HLA class I and class II types were obtained from metadata supplied by the sample provider rather than from assay-based typing. The dataset comprised deeply sampled blood TCRbeta repertoires from subjects exposed to, actively infected with, or recovered from COVID-19. The sample metadata nearly always contained a de-identified subject ID, COVID-19 status, age in years and sex.

The V end loses 0 bases and the J end loses 5 bases, and a stretch of 6 bases separates them. Sequences SGHDN (CDR1) and FVKESK (CDR2) are obtained from the germline V gene. The CDR3 starts with the cysteine, ends with the phenylalanine, and has 13 residues. Just CDR3 DNA is preserved here, 39 bases in frame from base 1. Whole blood was collected in K2EDTA tubes by collaborating institutions according to the institutions' own protocols. For TCRbeta analysis, collaborators shipped samples in one of three forms: frozen whole blood, isolated PBMCs, or DNA extracted from either of those sample types. The immunoSEQ Assay, a bias-controlled multiplex PCR, was used to amplify TCRbeta CDR3 regions from genomic DNA. The paper's processing steps were these. The number of nucleated cells in each sample was estimated by amplification of reference gene primers within the assay. Sequence reads were collapsed and filtered to measure the absolute abundance of every unique TCRbeta CDR3 rearrangement. For each sample, productive Simpson clonality was calculated as the square root of Simpson's diversity index across productive rearrangements. The clones in this table, taken by TCRdb from immuneACCESS, are in-frame only. Not every clone is retained; where verified, under half of the shortfall comes from an unresolved V gene, and the cause of the rest is unknown. V and J calls plus clone size are reproduced from that table; the DNA served to infer D and trimming. The sample table records 40,000 to 50,000 clones; roughly nine tenths of these occur just once. The leading ten clones occupy less than 7% of the sample.

Results the study describes overall, beyond this receptor: The quantity of clinical and demographic metadata differed by source and by participant and was supplied without curation.

The sequence was collected from a human donor in a cohort sampled during active COVID-19. Material: peripheral blood. The V and J segments used are TRBV14 and TRBJ2-3; the D gene is possibly TRBD2, with 6 bases matching. The nucleotide sequence is TGTGCCAGCAGCCAAGACGGGAGAGATACGCAGTATTTT. This translates into CASSQDGRDTQYF.